One and the same sample provided the 16 T cell receptor beta chains below, sequenced in a study of identical twins. MiXCR was run by TCRdb on the 5' RACE reads, yielding one entry per CDR3 protein. Altogether roughly 710,000 distinct CDR3 sequences are present, around 6% being singletons, with the ten largest covering approximately 2%. The specimen sequenced was naive T cells sorted from blood. All receptors derive from a man between 18 and 35 years old in good health.

This chain connects TRBV29-1 to TRBJ2-1, with a possible D match to TRBD1 (5 bases). CDR3 length equals 14 residues. The germline CDR1 and CDR2 sequences are SQVTM and ANQGSEA. V lost 6 bases to trimming and J lost 3 bases, with 15 bases between them. The CDR3 region has the DNA TGCAGCGTCCCACAGGCGGTTATCTACAATGAGCAGTTCTTC. Translated, it gives CSVPQAVIYNEQFF.

This clonotype occurred many times. The V and J genes are TRBV18 and TRBJ2-3; possibly TRBD2 for D (5 bases). The CDR3 is made up of 13 amino acids. V lost 8 bases and J lost 1, with 10 bases in between. Germline CDR1 reads KGHSH; CDR2 reads LQKENI. DNA for the CDR3: TGTGCCAGCAGCCCCGGGGGCACAGATACGCAGTATTTT. It yields the protein CASSPGGTDTQYF.

Ten or more counts support this clonotype. The V gene is TRBV25-1, the J gene TRBJ2-5, with D hard to call. Trimming stripped 2 bases from V and 4 bases from J, with 8 bases between. Germline V gene lookup returns CDR1 MGHDK and CDR2 SYGVNS. The CDR3 length is 13 residues. The CDR3, as DNA: TGTGCCAGCAGTGAACTCGGCAGAGAGACCCAGTACTTC. It codes for CASSELGRETQYF.

The V gene is TRBV11-2, the J gene TRBJ2-3, with D possibly matching TRBD2 (6 bases). V shed 4 bases and J shed 4 bases, with 21 bases lying between them. Germline loops: CDR1 SGHAT, CDR2 FQNNGV. The CDR3 covers 17 residues. The CDR3: CASSSISGTLLADTQYF. The DNA for the CDR3 is TGTGCCAGCAGCTCTATCTCCGGGACTCTCCTGGCAGATACGCAGTATTTT. Variable domain in full (rest from reference TRBV11-2 and TRBJ2-3): EAGVAQSPRYKIIEKRQSVAFWCNPISGHATLYWYQQILGQGPKLLIQFQNNGVVDDSQLPKDRFSAERLKGVDSTLKIQPAKLEDSAVYLCASSSISGTLLADTQYFGPGTRLTVL.

V gene TRBV12-3 or TRBV12-4 combines with J gene TRBJ2-1, with TRBD1 matching over 10 bases. V trimming: 8 bases; J trimming: 5 bases; junction bases outside the gene matches: 9. This CDR3 region has 15 residues. CDR3 bases: TGTGCCAGCGATATAGACAGGGGGCAAGACAATGAGCAGTTCTTC. Amino acids: CASDIDRGQDNEQFF.

Comment on this clonotype: One junction end does not reproduce the germline sequence, and a read error may be involved. The chain uses TRBV2 and TRBJ2-3, with D perhaps matching TRBD1 (6 bases). CDR1 is SNHLY, CDR2 FYNNEI, per germline. The CDR3 consists of 13 residues. The CDR3 here is CASRTGQKGLVPF. The CDR3 nucleotides read TGTGCCAGCAGGACCGGACAGAAAGGGTTAGTACCCTTT.

This clonotype was observed many times. The chain is built from TRBV20-1 and TRBJ2-3, with 7 positions matching TRBD1. CDR1 DFQATT and CDR2 SNEGSKA come from the germline V gene (reference sequence). The CDR3 runs to 12 residues. With 3 bases clipped from V and 14 bases from J, the junction kept 11 bases outside the gene matches. The CDR3 sequence is CSASPPGQIPYF. CDR3 nucleotide sequence: TGCAGTGCTAGTCCGCCGGGACAGATCCCGTATTTT.

This clonotype was counted ten times or more. The chain carries TRBV5-1 and TRBJ2-5; D is ambiguous. The length of the CDR3 is 13 residues. V was cut by 5 bases and J by 2 bases, with 10 bases left in between. The germline V gene encodes CDR1 SGHRS and CDR2 YFSETQ. CDR3 sequence: CASRKGDQETQYF. CDR3 nucleotides: TGCGCCAGCAGGAAAGGAGATCAAGAGACCCAGTACTTC.

At least ten counts were recorded for this clonotype. The V gene is TRBV5-1, the J gene TRBJ2-7; tentative D call: TRBD1 (6 bases). The germline CDR1 and CDR2 sequences are SGHRS and YFSETQ. This CDR3 is 14 amino acids long. V lost 4 bases to trimming and J lost 0 bases, with 11 bases between them. In DNA form, the CDR3 reads TGCGCCAGCAGCCTCAGGGGTGACTCCTACGAGCAGTACGTC. It specifies CASSLRGDSYEQYV.

This clonotype was seen ten or more times. This chain joins TRBV29-1 and TRBJ2-2; 8 bases match TRBD1. V shed 7 bases, J shed 4 bases, and the junction held 11 bases outside the gene matches. CDR1 and CDR2 from the germline V gene are SQVTM and ANQGSEA. The CDR3 has 15 residues. The CDR3 bases are TGCAGCGCCCGACGGTCAGGGGGCCTCACCGGGGAGCTGTTTTTT. Its translation is CSARRSGGLTGELFF.

As regards this clonotype: The CDR3 ends on some other residue instead of the conserved phenylalanine or tryptophan, so this is likely a read error. The chain has TRBV5-5 and TRBJ2-2, with no clear D. V was clipped by 1 base and J by 5 bases, with 6 bases between them. The CDR3 is 13 amino acids. CDR1 and CDR2 from the germline V gene are SGHKS and YYEKEE (reference sequence). The CDR3 is CASSLLSTGELFI. CDR3 in DNA: TGTGCCAGCAGCTTGTTGTCAACCGGGGAGCTGTTTATT.

This clonotype came up a few times. This sequence joins TRBV7-2 and TRBJ2-7; perhaps TRBD2 as D (5 bases). The length of the CDR3 is 14 residues. CDR1 and CDR2 from the germline V gene are SGHTA and FQGNSA. V was cut by 5 bases and J by 0 bases, with 11 bases left in between. CDR3: CASSARRDSYEQYF. The DNA of the CDR3 is TGTGCCAGCAGCGCACGCCGGGACTCCTACGAGCAGTACTTC.

This clonotype occurred many times. The chain recombines TRBV10-1 with TRBJ2-3; no definite D call. V gave up 4 bases and J gave up 5 bases, with 10 bases separating them. The CDR3 is made up of 13 amino acids. Germline V gives CDR1 WNHNN, CDR2 SYGVQD (reference sequence). The CDR3 spells CASSGRIGDTQYF. CDR3 nucleotides: TGCGCCAGCAGTGGGCGAATTGGAGATACGCAGTATTTT.

In this sample, this clonotype turned up a few times. The chain couples TRBV3-1 to TRBJ2-4; D may match TRBD1 or TRBD2 (5 bases each). V dropped 8 bases and J dropped 13 bases, with 15 bases sitting between them. The CDR3 has 11 amino acids. Germline assignment: CDR1 LGHDT and CDR2 YNNKEL (reference sequence). CDR3 region: CASFSGTLQYF. CDR3 bases: TGTGCCAGCTTCTCCGGGACCCTCCAGTACTTC.

This clonotype was seen at least ten times. The genes are TRBV12-3 or TRBV12-4 and TRBJ2-1, with 7 bases matching TRBD2. The V gene end was trimmed by 5 bases and the J gene end by 2 bases; junction bases not matched to a gene: 6. The CDR3 has 15 amino acids. CDR3 bases: TGTGCCAGCAGTCCCGCCGGGACTACCTACAATGAGCAGTTCTTC. Its protein is CASSPAGTTYNEQFF.

This clonotype was recorded many times. The chain uses TRBV7-9 and TRBJ2-5; 8 bases map to TRBD2. V gave up 4 bases and J gave up 7 bases; unmatched junction bases: 14. The CDR3 is 16 residues long. Germline V gene data show CDR1 as SEHNR and CDR2 as FQNEAQ (reference sequence). CDR3 protein: CASSSGGGLNTGTQYF. The CDR3, as DNA: TGTGCCAGCAGCTCCGGGGGGGGCCTGAATACTGGGACCCAGTACTTC.